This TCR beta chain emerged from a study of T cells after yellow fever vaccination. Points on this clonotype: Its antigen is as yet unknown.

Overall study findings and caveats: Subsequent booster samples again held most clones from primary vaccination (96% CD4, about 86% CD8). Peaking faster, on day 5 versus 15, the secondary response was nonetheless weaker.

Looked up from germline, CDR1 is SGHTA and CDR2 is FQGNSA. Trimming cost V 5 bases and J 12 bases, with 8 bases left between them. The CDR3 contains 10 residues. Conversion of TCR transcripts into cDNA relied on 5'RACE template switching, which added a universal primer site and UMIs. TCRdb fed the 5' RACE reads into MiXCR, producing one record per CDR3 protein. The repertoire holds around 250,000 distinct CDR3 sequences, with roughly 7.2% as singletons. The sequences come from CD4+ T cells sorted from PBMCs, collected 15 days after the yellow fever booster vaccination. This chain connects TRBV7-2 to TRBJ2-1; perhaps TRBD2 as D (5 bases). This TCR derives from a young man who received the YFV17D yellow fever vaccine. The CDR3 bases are TGTGCCAGCAGCCGCCGGGGGCAGTTCTTC. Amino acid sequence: CASSRRGQFF.